The 16 T cell receptor beta chains presented below share a single source sample, sequenced in a study of T-cell reconstitution after alpha-beta-depleted transplantation in children. A TCRbeta library incorporating unique molecular identifiers was prepared. TCRdb re-called the PCR reads through MiXCR, storing one row per CDR3 protein. The sample records 150,000 to 200,000 distinct CDR3 sequences, roughly 6.8% being singletons. The sequencing used PBMCs from the stem cell graft donor, collected from the stem cell graft. These receptor sequences come from a human donor who donated a stem cell graft to a child with Wiskott-Aldrich syndrome.

This clonotype was recorded at least ten times. V gene TRBV12-3 or TRBV12-4 combines with J gene TRBJ2-3; the D gene is possibly TRBD2 (5 bases). V lost 6 bases, J lost 0 bases, and 16 bases lay in between. The CDR3 consists of 16 residues. CDR3 loop: CASSWTSRGSTDTQYF. The CDR3, as DNA: TGTGCCAGCAGCTGGACCTCACGGGGTAGCACAGATACGCAGTATTTT.

This clonotype occurred many times. V and J are TRBV6-1 and TRBJ1-6; D uncertain. In germline, CDR1 is MNHNS, CDR2 SASEGT. Trimming cost V 6 bases and J 7 bases, with 4 bases left between them. The CDR3 covers 11 residues. The CDR3: CASRLNSPLHF. In DNA form, the CDR3 reads TGTGCCAGCAGGTTGAATTCACCCCTCCACTTT.

Ten or more counts support this clonotype. This chain connects TRBV29-1 to TRBJ2-1; 8 nucleotides agree with TRBD1. Germline CDR1 reads SQVTM; CDR2 reads ANQGSEA. J was trimmed by 8 bases and V by 0 bases; bases with no gene match: 9. This CDR3 spans 15 amino acids. The CDR3 DNA sequence: TGCAGCGTTGAAGATCTTGGGACAGGTCCCCATGAGCAGTTCTTC. Translation gives CSVEDLGTGPHEQFF.

This clonotype was observed a handful of times. Germline and junction disagree at one end, which may indicate a read error. The V and J genes are TRBV12-3 or TRBV12-4 and TRBJ2-2, with TRBD2 identical over 11 bases. The CDR3 covers 19 residues. The CDR3, as DNA: TGTACCAGCAGTTTTCCCAACGGGGGGACTAGCGGAAACACCGGGGAGCTGTTTTTT. Translating gives CTSSFPNGGTSGNTGELFF.

This clonotype was counted at least ten times. The chain links TRBV5-1 to TRBJ2-7; the match to TRBD1 covers 10 bases. The CDR3 extends over 16 amino acids. Germline CDR1 is SGHRS and CDR2 is YFSETQ. V shed 6 bases and J 4 bases; nucleotides not matched to a gene: 13. The CDR3 DNA follows: TGCGCCAGCATCCTATTCCCCGGGACAGGGGTTTACGAGCAGTACTTC. This encodes CASILFPGTGVYEQYF.

This clonotype was seen at least ten times. The chain couples TRBV10-2 to TRBJ2-5; TRBD2 matches 7 bases. Germline lookup yields CDR1 WSHSY and CDR2 SAAADI. CDR3 length: 16 residues. V was pared by 6 bases and J by 4 bases, with 14 bases of the junction left unmatched. CDR3 region: CASRDWGGIDGETQYF. The CDR3 DNA reads as TGCGCCAGCAGAGACTGGGGAGGGATTGATGGAGAGACCCAGTACTTC.

This clonotype was detected many times. The genes are TRBV6-5 and TRBJ2-5; 9 nucleotides match TRBD1. Looked up from germline, CDR1 is MNHEY and CDR2 is SVGAGI. The CDR3 loop spans 15 amino acids. J was trimmed by 4 bases and V by 0 bases; bases with no gene match: 3. Written as DNA, the CDR3 is TGTGCCAGCAGTTACTCGCAACAGGGGGCAGAGACCCAGTACTTC. Protein product: CASSYSQQGAETQYF.

There are a few counts of this clonotype. This chain links TRBV12-3 or TRBV12-4 with TRBJ2-1; D is unclear. Trimming shortened V by 3 bases and J by 0 bases, and 12 bases separated the two germline ends. This CDR3 region has 16 residues. CDR3 residues: CASSFLGPNSYNEQFF. CDR3 bases: TGTGCCAGCAGTTTCCTCGGGCCAAACTCCTACAATGAGCAGTTCTTC.

The sample holds many counts of this clonotype. The chain employs TRBV20-1 and TRBJ2-3, with 11 bases matching TRBD1. CDR3 length: 16 amino acids. The J segment lost 2 bases and the V segment lost 6 bases, leaving 10 bases of the junction unmatched. CDR1 and CDR2 (germline): DFQATT, SNEGSKA (reference sequence). The CDR3 spells CSAPDRGLDTTDTQYF. The CDR3 DNA reads TGCAGTGCACCGGACAGGGGGCTTGATACCACAGATACGCAGTATTTT.

The sample holds many counts of this clonotype. This chain connects TRBV12-3 or TRBV12-4 to TRBJ1-5; D gene unclear. The germline V and J ends were trimmed by 4 bases and 2 bases, with 6 bases remaining between them. The CDR3 contains 13 residues. CDR3 DNA sequence: TGTGCCAGCAGTTCGGCCCGCAATCAGCCCCAGCATTTT. It yields the protein CASSSARNQPQHF.

This clonotype has at least ten counts. The J gene is TRBJ2-5, the V gene TRBV7-9; D remains unclear. With 4 bases removed from V and 4 bases from J, the gap between germline ends came to 4 bases. CDR1 and CDR2 (germline): SEHNR, FQNEAQ (reference sequence). The CDR3 is made up of 11 amino acids. The CDR3 is CASSYLETQYF. The CDR3 bases are TGTGCCAGCAGCTATCTAGAGACCCAGTACTTC.

This clonotype was observed at least ten times. The chain joins TRBV5-1 to TRBJ2-7; D is perhaps TRBD2 (6 bases). The V gene lost 4 bases and the J gene lost 3 bases, with 17 bases spanning the gap. Germline V lookup: CDR1 SGHRS, CDR2 YFSETQ. The CDR3 contains 15 residues. The DNA for the CDR3 is TGCGCCAGCAGCCCGGTTGGAGGGCTTAACTACGAGCAGTACTTC. This gives the protein CASSPVGGLNYEQYF.

This clonotype was seen a few times. The V and J genes are TRBV5-1 and TRBJ2-5; maybe TRBD2 (5 bases). Deletions cut 4 bases from V and 4 bases from J, with 17 bases between. There are 15 residues in the CDR3. The germline gives CDR1 SGHRS, CDR2 YFSETQ. The CDR3 nucleotides are TGCGCCAGCAGCGTACAGCCGAATGCGGGAGAGACCCAGTACTTC. As protein: CASSVQPNAGETQYF.

The sample holds a few counts of this clonotype. The chain uses TRBV15 and TRBJ1-5; tentatively, D is TRBD1 (6 bases). V was clipped by 7 bases and J by 5 bases, with 18 bases between them. The germline gives CDR1 LNHNV, CDR2 YYDKDF (reference sequence). This CDR3 has 15 amino acids. This CDR3 is CATTPRNRADQPQHF. Written as DNA, the CDR3 is TGTGCCACCACCCCGAGGAACAGGGCTGATCAGCCCCAGCATTTT.

The rearrangement joins TRBV24-1 to TRBJ1-1; 9 nucleotides align to TRBD1. The CDR3 is 17 residues long. The J segment lost 3 bases and the V segment lost 5 bases, leaving 12 bases of the junction unmatched. Germline V gene sequence: CDR1 KGHDR, CDR2 SFDVKD. The chain's CDR3 is CATSARPGQGGDTEAFF. In nucleotides, the CDR3 is TGTGCCACCAGTGCACGACCGGGACAGGGAGGGGACACTGAAGCTTTCTTT.

This clonotype was seen at least ten times. J is TRBJ1-1 and V is TRBV12-3 or TRBV12-4; 7 nucleotides align to TRBD1. This CDR3 has 15 amino acids. V shed 5 bases, J shed 1 base, and the junction held 7 bases outside the gene matches. The CDR3 loop reads CASSQGTASNTEAFF. The CDR3 DNA sequence: TGTGCCAGCAGTCAAGGGACAGCGTCGAACACTGAAGCTTTCTTT.